The clone carrying this TCR beta chain was detected only a few times. The target antigen is unknown. This entry comes from a study of cytomegalovirus exposure and HLA in healthy donors. The study's findings and limits: Presence/absence results assume similar sequencing depth per donor, which may not hold.

J lost 4 bases, V lost 0 bases, and 2 bases had no gene match. CDR3 size: 14 residues. Germline V CDR1 and CDR2: SGHDT, YYEEEE. 60 Vbeta and 13 Jbeta primers were used in PCR. Original analysis: Some 10 million of 80 million to 85 million unique TCR beta chains were shared, per a later count. Libraries were prepared by immunoSEQ multiplex PCR; TCRdb keeps only in-frame clonotypes and omits some of them. From that table come the V and J calls and clone size; the DNA was used to work out D and trimming. The sample gives fewer than 150,000 clones, about 73% of which show up once; 8.2% is in the top ten. The sample consisted of PBMCs. The gene calls are TRBV5-6 and TRBJ1-1; TRBD1 agrees at 8 bases. This TCR was sampled from a woman aged 40 to 49 in good health and CMV-seropositive. For the CDR3, the DNA is TGTGCCAGCAGCTTGGGACAGGGGAGCACTGAAGCTTTCTTT. Translating gives CASSLGQGSTEAFF.